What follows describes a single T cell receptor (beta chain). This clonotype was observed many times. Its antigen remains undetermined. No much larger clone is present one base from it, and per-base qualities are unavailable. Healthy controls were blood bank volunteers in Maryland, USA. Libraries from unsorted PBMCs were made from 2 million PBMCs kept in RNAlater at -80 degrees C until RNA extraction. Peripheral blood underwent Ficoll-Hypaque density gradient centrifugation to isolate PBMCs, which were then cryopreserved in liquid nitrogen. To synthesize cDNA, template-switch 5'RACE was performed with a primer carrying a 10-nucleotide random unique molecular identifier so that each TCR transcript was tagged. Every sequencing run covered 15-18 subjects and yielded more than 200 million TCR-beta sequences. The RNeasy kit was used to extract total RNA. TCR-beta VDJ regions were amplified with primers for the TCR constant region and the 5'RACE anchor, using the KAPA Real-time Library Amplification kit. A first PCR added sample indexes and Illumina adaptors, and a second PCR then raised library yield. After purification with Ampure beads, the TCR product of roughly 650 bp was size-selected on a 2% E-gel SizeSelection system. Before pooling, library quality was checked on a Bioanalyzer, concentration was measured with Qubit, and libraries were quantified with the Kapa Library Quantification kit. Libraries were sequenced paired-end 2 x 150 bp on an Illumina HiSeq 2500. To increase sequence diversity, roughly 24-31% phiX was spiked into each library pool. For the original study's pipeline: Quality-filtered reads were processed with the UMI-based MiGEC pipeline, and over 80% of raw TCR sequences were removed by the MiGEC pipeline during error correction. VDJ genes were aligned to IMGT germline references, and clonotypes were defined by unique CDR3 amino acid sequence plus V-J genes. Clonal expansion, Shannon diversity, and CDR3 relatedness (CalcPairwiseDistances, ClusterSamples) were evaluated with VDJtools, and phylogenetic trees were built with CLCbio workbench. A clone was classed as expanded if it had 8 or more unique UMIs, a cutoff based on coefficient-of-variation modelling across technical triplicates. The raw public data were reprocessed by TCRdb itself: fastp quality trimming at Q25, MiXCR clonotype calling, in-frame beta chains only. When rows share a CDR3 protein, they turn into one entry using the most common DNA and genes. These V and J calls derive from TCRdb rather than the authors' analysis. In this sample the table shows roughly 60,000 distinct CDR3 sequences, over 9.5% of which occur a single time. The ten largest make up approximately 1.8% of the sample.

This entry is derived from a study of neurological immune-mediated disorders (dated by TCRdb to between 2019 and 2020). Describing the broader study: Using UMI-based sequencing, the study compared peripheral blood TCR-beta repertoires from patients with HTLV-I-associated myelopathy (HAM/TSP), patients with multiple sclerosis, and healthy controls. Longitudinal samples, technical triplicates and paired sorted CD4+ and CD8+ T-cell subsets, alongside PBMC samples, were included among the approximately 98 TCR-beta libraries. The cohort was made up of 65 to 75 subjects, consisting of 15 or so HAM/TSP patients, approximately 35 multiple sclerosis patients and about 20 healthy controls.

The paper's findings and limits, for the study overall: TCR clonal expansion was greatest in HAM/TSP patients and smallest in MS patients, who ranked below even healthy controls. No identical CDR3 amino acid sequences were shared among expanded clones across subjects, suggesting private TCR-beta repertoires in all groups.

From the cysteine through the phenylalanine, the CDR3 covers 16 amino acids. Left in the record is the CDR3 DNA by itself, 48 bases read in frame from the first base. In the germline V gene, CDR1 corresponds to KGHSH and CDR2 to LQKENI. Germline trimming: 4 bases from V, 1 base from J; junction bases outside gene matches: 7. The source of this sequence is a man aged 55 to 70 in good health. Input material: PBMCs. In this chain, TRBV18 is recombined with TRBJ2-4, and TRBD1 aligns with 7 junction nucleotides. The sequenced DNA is TGTGCCAGCTCACAGACCAGGGGGAAGGCCAAAAACATTCAGTACTTC. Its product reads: CASSQTRGKAKNIQYF.